This T cell receptor beta chain was profiled in a study of shared clonotypes between healthy human individuals (dated by TCRdb to about 2020). Study-wide context: Three men and a couple of women, aged 18 to 49 years, made up the cohort. Between about 0.8 and 8.9 billion PBMCs per donor were obtained by leukapheresis. Per donor, three plates each were used for CD4 naive and CD4 memory, two for CD8 naive, and one for CD8 memory. The study deeply sequenced blood TCR repertoires of five healthy adults to estimate repertoire size and the extent of clonotype sharing between individuals. To increase sequencing depth and limit assay-specific biases, different laboratories used diverse techniques to prepare libraries and sequence TCR repertoires. Overall results and qualifications from the work: Even with the large sequencing depth, rarefaction of the sorted-subset datasets indicated that sequencing was incomplete. Sampling was restricted to blood, and TCR repertoires in tissue are likely to differ from TCR repertoires in blood. Based on pairwise subsampling, the degree of clonotype sharing among donors was expected to be affected by sequencing depth. The small number of donors limited the genetic and exposure-history diversity represented. Larger estimated clonotype richness was generally found for naive subsets than for memory subsets. Higher generation probabilities were observed for clonotypes shared by all four sorted-subset donors than for non-shared clonotypes. Across several donors, approximately 4.6% of naive CD4, roughly 3.4% of naive CD8, about 2.3% of memory CD4, and 0.4% to 0.45% of memory CD8 clonotypes were shared.

The donors were healthy, HIV-negative adults who had no recently reported acute infections or vaccinations. All donors were Caucasian adults living in Nashville, Tennessee, USA. CD4+ T cells were enriched by magnetic negative selection, after which naive cells were positively selected on CD45RA and the negative fraction was taken as the memory subset. Blood was collected by leukapheresis, and PBMCs were isolated by Ficoll-Histopaque density gradient centrifugation and then cryopreserved in liquid nitrogen vapor phase. Analytical flow cytometry was used to check the purity and quantity of each magnetically sorted T cell population. Each sorted fraction had its genomic DNA isolated and then quantified by UV absorbance on a Nanodrop 2000c. Using the deep immunoSEQ assay, TCR CDR3 regions were amplified from genomic DNA by multiplex PCR. Extracted genomic DNA from each cell subset was distributed evenly across all wells of several immunoSEQ 96-well plates, and each plate was treated as a replicate. For sorted subsets, roughly 0.2 ug genomic DNA, equal to 25,000 to 35,000 T cell genomes, was loaded into each replicate PCR. Purified libraries were measured with a Qubit 3.0 fluorometer, size-checked on a Bioanalyzer 2100, and measured again with the KAPA Library Quantification kit. Every immunoSEQ 96-well plate was sequenced on a separate single-read 150-cycle Illumina NextSeq 550 flow cell. Per the authors' processing: The immunoSEQ output contained only junctional sequences without quality scores, so filtering could not match that applied to full-length reads. Sequences were annotated with PyIR, a Python wrapper for IgBLAST v1.9, and V/J genes and CDR3 were assigned using IMGT germline references. Any read was removed if the V/J assignment was weak (E-value above 1e-6), the CDR3 was missing, or the read contained stop codons, out-of-frame junctions, or ambiguous translated residues. A V3J clonotype was defined by an identical inferred V gene, J gene, and CDR3 amino acid sequence. Percentage overlap between repertoires was computed as shared unique clonotypes divided by the size of the smaller repertoire. Repertoire richness was assessed with RTK rarefaction, the Chao1 estimator, and Recon v2.1 estimates of unobserved clonotypes. OLGA was used to compute generation probabilities for all TCRbeta clonotypes that the gDNA method yielded from a handful of donors. As stored in TCRdb, this immuneACCESS dataset retains in-frame rearrangements with V and J assigned. A fraction of the clones does not appear; measured against another copy, unresolved V genes explain less than half of the discrepancy, and the remainder lacks a known reason. The DNA was the basis for D and trimming; V, J and clone size are from that table. The sample table contains about 2.5 million clones; only one count was recorded for around 92% of them. 0.37% of the sample comes from the top ten.

V is reduced by 0 bases and J by 5 bases, leaving a spacing of 6 bases between them. Inclusive of the bounding cysteine and phenylalanine, the CDR3 is 12 residues long. Solely the CDR3 DNA is kept, with 36 bases framed from the first base. CDR1 and CDR2, per the germline V gene, are SQVTM and ANQGSEA. Comment on this clone: Its antigen remains undetermined. No much larger clone is present one base from it, and per-base qualities are unavailable. Other DNA variants within this sample encode the same CDR3.

Here the chain combines TRBV29-1 and TRBJ2-3, with a tentative D gene TRBD2 over 5 matching bases. This TCR came from a man younger than 30 in good health. Some clones in this sample may be carry-over from other donors' samples. Sequenced sample: naive CD4+ T cells from PBMCs. The sample's cell subset or site label, decoded: CD45RA+ positively selected. The sequenced DNA is TGCAGCGTTGAAGATCGGGGAGATACGCAGTATTTT. Protein translation: CSVEDRGDTQYF.